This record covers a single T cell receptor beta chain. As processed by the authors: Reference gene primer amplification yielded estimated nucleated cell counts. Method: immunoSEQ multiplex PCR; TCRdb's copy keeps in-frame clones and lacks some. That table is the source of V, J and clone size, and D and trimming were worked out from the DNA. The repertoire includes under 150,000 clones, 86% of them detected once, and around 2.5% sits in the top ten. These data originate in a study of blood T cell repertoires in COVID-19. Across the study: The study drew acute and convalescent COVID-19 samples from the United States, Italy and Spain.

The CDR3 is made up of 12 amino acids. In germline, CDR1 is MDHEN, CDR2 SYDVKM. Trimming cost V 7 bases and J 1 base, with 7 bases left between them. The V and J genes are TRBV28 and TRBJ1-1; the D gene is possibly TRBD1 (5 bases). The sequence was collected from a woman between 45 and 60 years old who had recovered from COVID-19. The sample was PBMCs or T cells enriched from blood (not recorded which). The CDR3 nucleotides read TGTGCCAGCACAGGGTCGAACACTGAAGCTTTCTTT. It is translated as CASTGSNTEAFF.